Detailed here is one TCR beta chain. Its antigen is currently unknown. The sample is drawn from a study of T-cell reconstitution after alpha-beta-depleted transplantation in children. General study points: The origin of high day-60 TCRbeta diversity in some patients lay in surviving recipient T cells and thymic progenitors. In patients about two months after transplant, alpha-beta T cells reportedly arose from several hundred expanded graft clones. Fresh T-cell production supplied most of the T-cell counts and diversity seen one year after transplant.

Unique molecular identifiers were incorporated when the TCRbeta library was constructed. TCRdb re-analysed the PCR reads in MiXCR, keeping a single row per CDR3 protein. The sample lists 800,000 to 1,000,000 distinct CDR3 sequences; roughly 29% were seen once. The clonotype was recovered from a boy under three years old who had a stem cell transplant for SCID, so the T cells may come from the graft donor. The input for sequencing was PBMCs, mostly from graft donor cells, taken 360 days after TCRalphabeta/CD19-depleted stem cell transplant.

CDR3 loop: CASSLGDFGSPLHF. CDR3 nucleotide sequence: TGTGCCAGCAGTTTAGGGGACTTCGGTTCACCCCTCCACTTT. The chain is built from TRBV12-3 or TRBV12-4 and TRBJ1-6; maybe TRBD1 (5 bases). V was cut by 1 base and J by 9 bases, with 10 bases left in between. This CDR3 contains 14 residues.